The sequence of this TCR beta chain was determined in a study of T cells after yellow fever vaccination. TCRdb called the 5' RACE reads again in MiXCR, with one record for every CDR3 protein. The table lists a few hundred thousand distinct CDR3 sequences, 17% of them singletons, with roughly 17% in the top ten. This clonotype has more than one count but fewer than ten. Material: PBMCs, obtained 5 to 6 days after the first yellow fever vaccination. This TCR derives from a man aged 18 to 29 who received the YFV17D yellow fever vaccine.

The CDR3 sequence is CSASQDRENQPQHF. The CDR3 DNA is TGCAGTGCTAGTCAGGACAGGGAGAATCAGCCCCAGCATTTT. The J gene is TRBJ1-5, the V gene TRBV20-1; the match to TRBD1 covers 8 bases. The ends lost 3 bases at V and 4 bases at J; junction bases unmatched: 5. Germline CDR1 is DFQATT and CDR2 is SNEGSKA (reference sequence). CDR3 length equals 14 residues.